This TCR beta chain was captured in a study of blood T cell repertoires in COVID-19 (dated by TCRdb to the early 2020s). A note on the overall study: The collaborator samples originated in the United States, Italy and Spain and spanned the acute and convalescent phases of COVID-19. Samples were obtained from the ongoing ImmuneRACE study (first 160 participants) and from over 1,000 subjects provided by 6 global collaborators. The prospective study material was composed of cDNA or gDNA derived from T cells, B-cell-depleted T cells, or PBMCs. The repertoires were released in a freely available public database intended as a resource for research on the immune response to SARS-CoV-2. Nearly every sample came with metadata listing a de-identified subject ID, COVID-19 status, age in years and sex. HLA class I and class II types, where available, came from metadata supplied by the sample provider rather than from assay-based typing. Subjects who had been exposed to COVID-19, were actively infected with it, or had recovered from it provided the deeply sampled blood TCRbeta repertoires that made up the dataset.

Participants in the prospective study were enrolled through a virtual design, were aged roughly 18 to 90 years, and lived in approximately 25 United States geographic areas. Cohort assignment in the prospective study relied on participant-reported clinical history from a screening survey and a study questionnaire. For ImmuneRACE Cohort 3, a participant was defined as recovered based on two consecutive negative NP/OP PCR tests, clearance by a healthcare professional, or resolution of symptoms. In the prospective study, mobile phlebotomists collected whole blood, serum and a nasopharyngeal or oropharyngeal swab from each participant. Over an approximately 2-month period, participants in the prospective study had the option of providing additional blood draws and questionnaires. Prospective study blood samples were shipped either frozen or at room temperature before DNA extraction. What the research found in general, with its limitations: The quantity of clinical and demographic metadata differed by source and by participant and was supplied without curation.

The immunoSEQ Assay, a bias-controlled multiplex PCR, was used to amplify TCRbeta CDR3 regions from genomic DNA. Concerning the study's data processing: Within the assay, amplification of reference gene primers was used to estimate how many nucleated cells each sample contained. To quantify the absolute abundance of each unique TCRbeta CDR3 rearrangement, sequence reads were collapsed and filtered. Productive Simpson clonality was computed per sample as the square root of Simpson's diversity index over productive rearrangements. Not all clones reach the TCRdb copy of this immuneACCESS table, which keeps in-frame sequences only. Checked studies attribute under half of the gap to unresolved V genes and leave the rest unexplained. V, J and clone size are those of that table, while D and trimming were read from the DNA. The sample has about 250,000 clones on record, under 90% of them singletons. The ten largest account for over 1.5% of the sample.

Compared with germline, V lacks 8 bases and J lacks 1 base; bases without a gene match: 4. Taken from cysteine to phenylalanine, the CDR3 has 14 residues. Left in the record is the CDR3 DNA by itself, 42 bases read in frame from the first base. CDR1 and CDR2 (MNHGY, SVAAGI) derive from the germline V gene. A remark on this clone: Its antigen is not yet known. Base-call qualities are not available, and no considerably larger clone is one nucleotide away.

This receptor was taken from a man aged 40-49 years who had recovered from COVID-19. The chain couples TRBV6-9 to TRBJ1-1; 10 central nucleotides agree with TRBD1. Material: PBMCs or T cells enriched from blood (not recorded which). Here the CDR3 is given as CASLRDRGNTEAFF. Here is the DNA: TGTGCCAGCCTCCGGGACAGGGGGAACACTGAAGCTTTCTTT.